This T cell receptor (beta chain) was sequenced in a study of cytomegalovirus exposure and HLA in healthy donors. The CDR3 runs to 14 residues. CDR1 MDHEN and CDR2 SYDVKM come from the germline V gene. V dropped 5 bases and J dropped 6 bases, with 16 bases sitting between them. Only in-frame clones appear in the TCRdb table, and some are missing; sequencing was by immunoSEQ multiplex PCR. The sample gives fewer than 90,000 clones, less than 90% of which show up once; around 10% is in the top ten. The donors were members of the validation cohort comprising some 120 subjects, separate from the approximately 630-subject first cohort.

Sequencing input: PBMCs. V gene TRBV28 combines with J gene TRBJ1-2; D unresolved. The clonotype was recovered from a woman under 30 in good health and CMV-seropositive. This CDR3 is CASSPIYSIDGYTF. As DNA, the CDR3 is TGTGCCAGCAGTCCAATATACAGTATAGATGGCTACACCTTC.